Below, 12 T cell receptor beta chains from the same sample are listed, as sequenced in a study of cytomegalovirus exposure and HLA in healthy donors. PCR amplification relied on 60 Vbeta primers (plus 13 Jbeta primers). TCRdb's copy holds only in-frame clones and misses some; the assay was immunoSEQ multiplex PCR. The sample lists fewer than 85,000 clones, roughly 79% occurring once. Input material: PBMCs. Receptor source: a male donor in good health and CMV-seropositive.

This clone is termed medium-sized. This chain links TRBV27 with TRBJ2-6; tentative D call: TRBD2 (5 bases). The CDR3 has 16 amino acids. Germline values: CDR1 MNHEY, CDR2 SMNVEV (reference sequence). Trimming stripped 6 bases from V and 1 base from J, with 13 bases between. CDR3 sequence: CASRPWPGSGANVLTF. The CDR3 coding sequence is TGTGCCAGCAGGCCCTGGCCGGGGTCTGGGGCCAACGTCCTGACTTTC. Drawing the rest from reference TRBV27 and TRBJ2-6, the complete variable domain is EAQVTQNPRYLITVTGKKLTVTCSQNMNHEYMSWYRQDPGLGLRQIYYSMNVEVTDKGDVPEGYKVSRKEKRNFPLILESPSPNQTSLYFCASRPWPGSGANVLTFGAGSRLTVL.

The CDR3 reads CASRDRGQGYGYTF. The CDR3 nucleotides read TGTGCCAGCAGAGACAGGGGGCAAGGCTATGGCTACACCTTC. This chain links TRBV27 with TRBJ1-2, with TRBD1 matching 10 bases. Germline CDR1 is MNHEY and CDR2 is SMNVEV (reference sequence). The CDR3 extends over 14 amino acids. V dropped 6 bases and J dropped 4; count of bases not matched to a gene: 5.

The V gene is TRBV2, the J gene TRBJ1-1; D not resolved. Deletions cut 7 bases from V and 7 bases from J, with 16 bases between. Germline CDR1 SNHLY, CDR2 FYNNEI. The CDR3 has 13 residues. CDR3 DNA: TGTGCCAGCACCCTCGGGATGGGGAGTGAAGCTTTCTTT. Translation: CASTLGMGSEAFF.

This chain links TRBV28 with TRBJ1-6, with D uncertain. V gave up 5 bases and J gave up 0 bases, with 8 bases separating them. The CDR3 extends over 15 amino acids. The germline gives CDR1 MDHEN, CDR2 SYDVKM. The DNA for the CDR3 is TGTGCCAGCAGTGCTGAGAGCTCCTATAATTCACCCCTCCACTTT. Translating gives CASSAESSYNSPLHF.

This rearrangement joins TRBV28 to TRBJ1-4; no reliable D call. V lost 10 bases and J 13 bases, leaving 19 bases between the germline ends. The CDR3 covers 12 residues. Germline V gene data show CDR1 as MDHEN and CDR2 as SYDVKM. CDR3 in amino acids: CAIHLPGSGLFF. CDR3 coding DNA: TGTGCCATCCATCTACCGGGGAGTGGACTGTTTTTT.

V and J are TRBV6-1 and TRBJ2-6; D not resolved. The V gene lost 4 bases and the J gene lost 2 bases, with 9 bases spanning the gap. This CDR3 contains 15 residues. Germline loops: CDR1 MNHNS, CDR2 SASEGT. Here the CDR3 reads CASSASGAGANVLTF. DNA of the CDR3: TGTGCCAGCAGTGCCTCGGGTGCTGGGGCCAACGTCCTGACTTTC.

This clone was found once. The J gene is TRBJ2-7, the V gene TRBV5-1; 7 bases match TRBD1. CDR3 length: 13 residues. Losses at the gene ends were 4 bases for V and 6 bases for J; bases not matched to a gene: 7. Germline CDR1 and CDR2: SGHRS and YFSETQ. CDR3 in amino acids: CASSAPDRVEQYF. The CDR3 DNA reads TGCGCCAGCAGCGCACCAGACAGGGTCGAGCAGTACTTC.

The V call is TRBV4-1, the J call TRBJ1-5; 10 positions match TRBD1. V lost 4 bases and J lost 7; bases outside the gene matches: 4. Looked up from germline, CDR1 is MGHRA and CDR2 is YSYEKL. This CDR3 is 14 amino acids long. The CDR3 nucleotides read TGCGCCAGCAGCCGGGGGACAGGGGTGCAGCCCCAGCATTTT. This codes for CASSRGTGVQPQHF.

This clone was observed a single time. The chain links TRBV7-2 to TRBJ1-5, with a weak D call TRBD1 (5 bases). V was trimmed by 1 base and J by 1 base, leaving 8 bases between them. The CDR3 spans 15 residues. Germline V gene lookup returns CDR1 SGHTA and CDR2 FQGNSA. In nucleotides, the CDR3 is TGTGCCAGCAGCTTAGGTCAGGGAAGCAATCAGCCCCAGCATTTT. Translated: CASSLGQGSNQPQHF.

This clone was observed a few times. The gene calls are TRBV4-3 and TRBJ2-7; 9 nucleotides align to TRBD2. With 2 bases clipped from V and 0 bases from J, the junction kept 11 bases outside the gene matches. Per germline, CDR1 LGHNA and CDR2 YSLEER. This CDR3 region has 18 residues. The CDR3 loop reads CASSQNLAGSGLSYEQYF. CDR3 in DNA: TGCGCCAGCAGCCAAAACCTAGCGGGGTCAGGGCTCTCCTACGAGCAGTACTTC.

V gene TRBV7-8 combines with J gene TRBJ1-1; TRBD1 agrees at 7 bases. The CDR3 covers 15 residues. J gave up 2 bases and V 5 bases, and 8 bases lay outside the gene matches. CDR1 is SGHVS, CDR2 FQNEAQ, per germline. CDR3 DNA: TGTGCCAGCAGCGCAACAGACAGGGCTAACACTGAAGCTTTCTTT. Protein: CASSATDRANTEAFF.

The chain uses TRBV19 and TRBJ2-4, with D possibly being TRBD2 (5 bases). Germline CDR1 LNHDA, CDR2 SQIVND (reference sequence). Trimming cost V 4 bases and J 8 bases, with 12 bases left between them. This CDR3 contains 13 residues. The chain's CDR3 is CASSKTNTHIQYF. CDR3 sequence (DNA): TGTGCCAGTAGTAAGACTAACACCCACATTCAGTACTTC.